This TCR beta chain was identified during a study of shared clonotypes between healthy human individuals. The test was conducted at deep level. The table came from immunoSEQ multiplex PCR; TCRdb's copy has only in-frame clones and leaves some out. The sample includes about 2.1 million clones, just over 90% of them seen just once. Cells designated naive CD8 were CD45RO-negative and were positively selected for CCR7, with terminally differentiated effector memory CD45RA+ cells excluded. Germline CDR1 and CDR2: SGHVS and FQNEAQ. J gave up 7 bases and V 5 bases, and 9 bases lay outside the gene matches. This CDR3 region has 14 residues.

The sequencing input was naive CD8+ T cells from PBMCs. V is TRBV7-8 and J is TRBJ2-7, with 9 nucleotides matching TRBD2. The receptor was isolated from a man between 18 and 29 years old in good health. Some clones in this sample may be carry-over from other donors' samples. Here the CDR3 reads CASSPRGSGSEQYF. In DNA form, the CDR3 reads TGTGCCAGCAGCCCACGGGGTAGCGGGAGTGAGCAGTACTTC.